This is a list of T cell receptor beta chains from one sample in a study of Tregs in tolerant kidney transplant recipients. Sequencing used immunoSEQ multiplex PCR; TCRdb keeps in-frame clones, though not all of them. The table shows around 50,000 clones, with around 83% occurring only once. The source material was CD4+ T cells from blood. These receptor sequences come from a human donor in good health. CDR3s include the opening cysteine and the closing phenylalanine or tryptophan. D genes are given only for firm matches. Only part of the rows carry a size: once, few, many, or a class if the clone is expanded.

d_call	v_call	j_call	clone_size	cdr3_aa	cdr3_nt
NA	TRBV2	TRBJ2-7	once	CASMWRTASYEQYF	TGTGCCAGCATGTGGAGGACAGCTTCCTACGAGCAGTACTTC
NA	TRBV6-1	TRBJ1-6	NA	CATTTGGLFSPLHF	TGTGCCACCACCACGGGTGGACTATTTTCACCCCTCCACTTT
NA	TRBV7-2	TRBJ2-2	NA	CASSLTLGANTGELFF	TGTGCCAGCAGCCTCACCCTCGGGGCAAACACCGGGGAGCTGTTTTTT
NA	TRBV7-2	TRBJ1-2	NA	CASRPNGENYGYTF	TGTGCCAGCAGACCCAACGGGGAGAACTATGGCTACACCTTC
NA	TRBV29-1	TRBJ1-1	NA	CSVARWDKQTTEAFF	TGCAGCGTGGCGCGCTGGGACAAACAAACCACTGAAGCTTTCTTT
NA	TRBV19	TRBJ1-5	NA	CASIGRQSLSNQPQHF	TGTGCCAGTATCGGGAGACAGTCCTTAAGCAATCAGCCCCAGCATTTT
NA	TRBV11-3	TRBJ1-1	few	CASSFSPRPNTEAFF	TGTGCCAGCAGCTTCTCCCCAAGACCCAACACTGAAGCTTTCTTT
NA	TRBV5-6	TRBJ2-1	NA	CASSPTVPSSYNEQFF	TGTGCCAGCAGCCCGACAGTCCCGAGCTCCTACAATGAGCAGTTCTTC
TRBD1	TRBV5-4	TRBJ2-2	NA	CASTWTGGFPAGELFF	TGTGCCAGCACCTGGACAGGGGGGTTCCCTGCCGGGGAGCTGTTTTTT
NA	TRBV14	TRBJ2-5	few	CASSQRRGTLGTQYF	TGTGCCAGCAGCCAGAGGAGGGGGACCCTTGGGACCCAGTACTTC
NA	TRBV6-4	TRBJ1-1	once	CASSRSRDTEAFF	TGTGCCAGCAGCCGGTCGAGGGACACTGAAGCTTTCTTT
TRBD2	TRBV10-2	TRBJ2-3	NA	CASKAQAGADTQYF	TGCGCCAGCAAAGCACAAGCGGGAGCAGATACGCAGTATTTT
TRBD2	TRBV5-4	TRBJ2-7	once	CASGLAGGPDEQYF	TGTGCCAGCGGACTAGCGGGAGGACCGGACGAGCAGTACTTC
TRBD2	TRBV7-9	TRBJ2-5	NA	CASSSARRGGGQQETQYF	TGTGCCAGCAGCTCTGCCCGAAGGGGCGGGGGGCAACAAGAGACCCAGTACTTC
NA	TRBV7-2	TRBJ1-2	NA	CASNGEPPLYGYTF	TGTGCCAGCAACGGGGAACCCCCACTCTATGGCTACACCTTC
TRBD1	TRBV29-1	TRBJ2-5	few	CSVTGTGGETQYF	TGCAGCGTGACCGGGACAGGGGGGGAGACCCAGTACTTC
NA	TRBV6-6	TRBJ2-7	NA	CASKGVYEQYF	TGTGCCAGCAAGGGAGTTTACGAGCAGTACTTC
NA	TRBV15	TRBJ1-5	NA	CATSRDQYQPQHF	TGTGCCACCAGCAGAGATCAGTACCAGCCCCAGCATTTT
TRBD1	TRBV5-6	TRBJ1-1	once	CASSLRTGVLNTEAFF	TGTGCCAGCAGCTTGCGGACAGGGGTACTGAACACTGAAGCTTTCTTT
NA	TRBV7-9	TRBJ2-7	NA	CASSLEPTGSYEQYF	TGTGCCAGCAGCTTAGAGCCCACAGGCTCCTACGAGCAGTACTTC
NA	TRBV10-3	TRBJ2-5	few	CAISESLETQYF	TGTGCCATCAGTGAGTCACTAGAGACCCAGTACTTC
NA	TRBV30	TRBJ2-6	NA	CAWITYASGANVLTF	TGTGCCTGGATTACCTACGCCTCTGGGGCCAACGTCCTGACTTTC
NA	TRBV25-1	TRBJ1-2	NA	CASSVRGTGYTF	TGTGCCAGCAGTGTTAGGGGGACTGGCTACACCTTC
TRBD2	TRBV7-3	TRBJ2-1	NA	CASSSGTSEYNEQFF	TGTGCCAGCAGTTCCGGGACTAGCGAATACAATGAGCAGTTCTTC
TRBD1	TRBV11-2	TRBJ2-5	NA	CASSRTGTGSQETQYF	TGTGCCAGCAGCCGAACCGGGACAGGATCCCAAGAGACCCAGTACTTC
NA	TRBV6-5	TRBJ1-3	NA	CASSTLNTIYF	TGTGCCAGCAGTACATTAAACACCATATATTTT
NA	TRBV18	TRBJ1-5	NA	CASSPLGGNQPQHF	TGTGCCAGCTCTCCTTTGGGGGGGAATCAGCCCCAGCATTTT
NA	TRBV4-2	TRBJ2-7	many	CASSQEIGGKQYF	TGTGCCAGCAGCCAAGAGATCGGAGGCAAGCAGTACTTC
TRBD1	TRBV4-1	TRBJ1-4	NA	CASSQEGTGVNEKLFF	TGCGCCAGCAGCCAAGAAGGAACAGGGGTTAATGAAAAACTGTTTTTT
TRBD1	TRBV7-9	TRBJ2-7	once	CASSLAGQGKEYEQYF	TGTGCCAGCAGCTTAGCGGGACAGGGGAAGGAGTACGAGCAGTACTTC
TRBD1	TRBV6-5	TRBJ2-5	NA	CASSYFGTGVGETQYF	TGTGCCAGCAGTTACTTCGGGACAGGGGTGGGAGAGACCCAGTACTTC
NA	TRBV5-4	TRBJ1-1	NA	CASSLAGGRNTEAFF	TGTGCCAGCAGCTTGGCTGGGGGGAGGAACACTGAAGCTTTCTTT
NA	TRBV7-2	TRBJ2-5	NA	CASSMATRAQYF	TGTGCCAGCAGCATGGCAACTAGGGCCCAGTACTTC
TRBD1	TRBV2	TRBJ1-3	NA	CASLGQVSGNTIYF	TGTGCCAGCCTCGGACAGGTGTCTGGAAACACCATATATTTT
NA	TRBV20-1	TRBJ2-7	NA	CSGQRGHEQYF	TGCAGTGGGCAGAGGGGCCACGAGCAGTACTTC
NA	TRBV20-1	TRBJ2-5	NA	CSAGVFETQYF	TGCAGTGCTGGTGTCTTTGAGACCCAGTACTTC
NA	TRBV5-4	TRBJ2-5	NA	CASSSAKSAGETQYF	TGTGCCAGCAGCTCCGCTAAGTCGGCGGGAGAGACCCAGTACTTC
NA	TRBV13	TRBJ1-3	NA	CASSLLGQTSGNTIYF	TGTGCCAGCAGCTTACTGGGGCAGACCTCTGGAAACACCATATATTTT
TRBD2	TRBV7-2	TRBJ2-1	NA	CASSLGGEGSNEQFF	TGTGCCAGCAGCTTAGGAGGGGAGGGCAGCAATGAGCAGTTCTTC
TRBD1	TRBV5-4	TRBJ2-2	NA	CASSLEQGLLTGELFF	TGTGCCAGCAGCTTGGAACAGGGGCTTCTTACCGGGGAGCTGTTTTTT
NA	TRBV7-9	TRBJ1-1	NA	CASSLGGTANTEAFF	TGTGCCAGCAGCTTGGGGGGGACTGCGAACACTGAAGCTTTCTTT
TRBD2	TRBV6-5	TRBJ2-7	NA	CASRGTLAGGVEQYF	TGTGCCAGCAGGGGGACCCTAGCGGGAGGGGTCGAGCAGTACTTC
NA	TRBV2	TRBJ1-2	NA	CASSVPRGRDGYTF	TGTGCCAGCAGTGTCCCCAGGGGCAGGGATGGCTACACCTTC
NA	TRBV2	TRBJ2-5	NA	CASRGGPSQETQYF	TGTGCCAGCAGAGGGGGGCCATCCCAAGAGACCCAGTACTTC
NA	TRBV28	TRBJ2-5	NA	CASGGTVGETQYF	TGTGCCAGCGGGGGGACAGTCGGCGAGACCCAGTACTTC
TRBD2	TRBV2	TRBJ2-3	NA	CASSGLADNTDTQYF	TGTGCCAGCAGTGGACTAGCGGATAACACAGATACGCAGTATTTT
TRBD2	TRBV11-2	TRBJ2-7	NA	CASRRRGEHHF	TGTGCCAGCAGAAGACGGGGGGAGCACCATTTC
TRBD1	TRBV5-6	TRBJ1-2	NA	CASSLGGRGNYGYTF	TGTGCCAGCAGCTTGGGAGGCAGGGGGAACTATGGCTACACCTTC
NA	TRBV28	TRBJ2-3	NA	CASSGPLGASEDTQYF	TGTGCCAGCAGCGGCCCCTTGGGGGCTAGCGAGGATACGCAGTATTTT
NA	TRBV5-1	TRBJ2-3	NA	CASRARVTDTQYF	TGCGCCAGCAGAGCTAGGGTGACAGATACGCAGTATTTT
NA	TRBV5-1	TRBJ2-5	NA	CASSLQPKETQYF	TGCGCCAGCAGCTTACAACCTAAAGAGACCCAGTACTTC
NA	TRBV2	TRBJ1-1	NA	CASTRTANTEAFF	TGTGCCAGCACCCGGACAGCCAACACTGAAGCTTTCTTT
TRBD2	TRBV4-3	TRBJ2-5	few	CADRGSGSSPGRETQYF	TGCGCCGACCGGGGTAGCGGGAGTTCTCCGGGTAGAGAGACCCAGTACTTC
TRBD1	TRBV2	TRBJ1-1	NA	CASSKRTGEGGEAFF	TGTGCCAGCAGTAAACGGACAGGGGAAGGTGGTGAAGCTTTCTTT
TRBD1	TRBV2	TRBJ2-7	NA	CATRTGSGHEQYF	TGTGCCACCCGGACAGGGTCCGGACACGAGCAGTACTTC
TRBD2	TRBV18	TRBJ2-5	few	CASSPTGAGETQYF	TGTGCCAGCTCACCAACGGGAGCGGGGGAGACCCAGTACTTC
NA	TRBV7-2	TRBJ1-5	NA	CASSLIGTAQPQHF	TGTGCCAGCAGCTTAATAGGAACCGCTCAGCCCCAGCATTTT